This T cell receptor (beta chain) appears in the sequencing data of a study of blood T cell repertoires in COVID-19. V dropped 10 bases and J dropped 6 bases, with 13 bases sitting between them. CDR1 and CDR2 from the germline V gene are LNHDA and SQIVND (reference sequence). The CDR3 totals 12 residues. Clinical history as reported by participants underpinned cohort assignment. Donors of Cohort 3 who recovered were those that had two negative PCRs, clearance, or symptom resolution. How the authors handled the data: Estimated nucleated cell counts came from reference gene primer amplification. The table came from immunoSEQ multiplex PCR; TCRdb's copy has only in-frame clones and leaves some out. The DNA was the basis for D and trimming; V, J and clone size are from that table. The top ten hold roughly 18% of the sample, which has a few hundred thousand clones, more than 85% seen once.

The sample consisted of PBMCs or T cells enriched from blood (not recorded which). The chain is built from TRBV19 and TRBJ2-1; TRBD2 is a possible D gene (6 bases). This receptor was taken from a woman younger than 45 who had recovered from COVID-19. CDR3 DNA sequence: TGTGCCACCCGTTTCGGGGGCAATGAGCAGTTCTTC. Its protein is CATRFGGNEQFF.